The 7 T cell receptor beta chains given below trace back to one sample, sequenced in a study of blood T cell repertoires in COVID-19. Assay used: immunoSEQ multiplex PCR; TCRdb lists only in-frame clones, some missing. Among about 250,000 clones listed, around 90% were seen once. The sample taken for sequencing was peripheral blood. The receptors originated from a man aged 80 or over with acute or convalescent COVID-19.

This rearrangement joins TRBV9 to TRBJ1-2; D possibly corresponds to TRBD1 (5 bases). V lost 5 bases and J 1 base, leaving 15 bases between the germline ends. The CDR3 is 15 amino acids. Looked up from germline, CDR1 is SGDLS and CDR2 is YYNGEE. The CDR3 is CASRPQGRVNYGYTF. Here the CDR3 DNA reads TGTGCCAGCAGGCCCCAGGGTAGGGTTAACTATGGCTACACCTTC. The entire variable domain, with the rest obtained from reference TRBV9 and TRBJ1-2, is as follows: DSGVTQTPKHLITATGQRVTLRCSPRSGDLSVYWYQQSLDQGLQFLIQYYNGEERAKGNILERFSAQQFPDLHSELNLSSLELGDSALYFCASRPQGRVNYGYTFGSGTRLTVV.

The CDR3: CATSWEWGTNQPQHF. The CDR3 DNA reads as TGTGCCACCAGTTGGGAGTGGGGGACTAATCAGCCCCAGCATTTT. The chain recombines TRBV15 with TRBJ1-5; D possibly corresponds to TRBD1 (5 bases). V gave up 6 bases and J gave up 4 bases, with 16 bases separating them. Germline CDR1 and CDR2: LNHNV and YYDKDF (reference sequence). The CDR3 totals 15 residues.

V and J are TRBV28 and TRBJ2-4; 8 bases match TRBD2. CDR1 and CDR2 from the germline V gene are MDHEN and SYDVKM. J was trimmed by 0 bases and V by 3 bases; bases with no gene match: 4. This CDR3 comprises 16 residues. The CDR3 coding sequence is TGTGCCAGCAGTTTTAGCGGGGCGCTAGCCAAAAACATTCAGTACTTC. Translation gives CASSFSGALAKNIQYF.

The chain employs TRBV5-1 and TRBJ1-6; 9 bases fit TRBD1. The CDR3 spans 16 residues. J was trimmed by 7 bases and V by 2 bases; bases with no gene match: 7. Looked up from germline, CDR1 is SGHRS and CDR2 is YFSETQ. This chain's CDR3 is CASSFFDRGSNSPLHF. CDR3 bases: TGCGCCAGCAGCTTTTTTGACAGGGGGAGCAATTCACCCCTCCACTTT.

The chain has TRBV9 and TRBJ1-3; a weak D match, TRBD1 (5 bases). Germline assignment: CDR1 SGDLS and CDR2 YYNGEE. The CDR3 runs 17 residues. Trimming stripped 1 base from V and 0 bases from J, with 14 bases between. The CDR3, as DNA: TGTGCCAGCAGCGTATTTGCAGGGCTGAACTCTGGAAACACCATATATTTT. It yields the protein CASSVFAGLNSGNTIYF. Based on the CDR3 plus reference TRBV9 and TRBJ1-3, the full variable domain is DSGVTQTPKHLITATGQRVTLRCSPRSGDLSVYWYQQSLDQGLQFLIQYYNGEERAKGNILERFSAQQFPDLHSELNLSSLELGDSALYFCASSVFAGLNSGNTIYFGEGSWLTVV.

The CDR3 DNA is TGTGCCAGTAGTATGAGGACAGGGGCCGCCCCCGGTTCTGGAAACACCATATATTTT. Protein: CASSMRTGAAPGSGNTIYF. The V gene is TRBV19, the J gene TRBJ1-3, with 9 bases fitting TRBD1. V trimming: 3 bases; J trimming: 1 base; junction bases outside the gene matches: 13. This CDR3 is 19 amino acids long. Germline CDR1 reads LNHDA; CDR2 reads SQIVND (reference sequence).

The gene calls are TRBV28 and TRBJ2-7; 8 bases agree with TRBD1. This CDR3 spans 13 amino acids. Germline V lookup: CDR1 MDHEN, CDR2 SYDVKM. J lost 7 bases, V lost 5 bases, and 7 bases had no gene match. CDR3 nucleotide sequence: TGTGCCAGCAGTCAACAGGGGGACTGGGAGCAGTACTTC. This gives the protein CASSQQGDWEQYF.